The sequence of this T cell receptor (beta chain) was determined in a study of shared clonotypes between healthy human individuals. Data came from immunoSEQ multiplex PCR; TCRdb stores just in-frame clones and leaves some out. The sample includes about 2.5 million clones, less than 95% of them seen just once. Material: naive CD4+ T cells from PBMCs. As for subset: CD45RA+ positively selected. This receptor was taken from a man younger than 30 in good health. Some clones in this sample may be carry-over from other donors' samples.

The CDR3 reads CASSRDRIVGTDTQYF. DNA of the CDR3: TGTGCCAGCAGCCGCGACAGAATAGTTGGCACAGATACGCAGTATTTT. The genes are TRBV7-3 and TRBJ2-3; D may be TRBD1 (5 bases). The germline gives CDR1 SGHTA, CDR2 FQGTGA. V shed 5 bases and J shed 1 base, with 16 bases lying between them. The CDR3 is 16 amino acids.